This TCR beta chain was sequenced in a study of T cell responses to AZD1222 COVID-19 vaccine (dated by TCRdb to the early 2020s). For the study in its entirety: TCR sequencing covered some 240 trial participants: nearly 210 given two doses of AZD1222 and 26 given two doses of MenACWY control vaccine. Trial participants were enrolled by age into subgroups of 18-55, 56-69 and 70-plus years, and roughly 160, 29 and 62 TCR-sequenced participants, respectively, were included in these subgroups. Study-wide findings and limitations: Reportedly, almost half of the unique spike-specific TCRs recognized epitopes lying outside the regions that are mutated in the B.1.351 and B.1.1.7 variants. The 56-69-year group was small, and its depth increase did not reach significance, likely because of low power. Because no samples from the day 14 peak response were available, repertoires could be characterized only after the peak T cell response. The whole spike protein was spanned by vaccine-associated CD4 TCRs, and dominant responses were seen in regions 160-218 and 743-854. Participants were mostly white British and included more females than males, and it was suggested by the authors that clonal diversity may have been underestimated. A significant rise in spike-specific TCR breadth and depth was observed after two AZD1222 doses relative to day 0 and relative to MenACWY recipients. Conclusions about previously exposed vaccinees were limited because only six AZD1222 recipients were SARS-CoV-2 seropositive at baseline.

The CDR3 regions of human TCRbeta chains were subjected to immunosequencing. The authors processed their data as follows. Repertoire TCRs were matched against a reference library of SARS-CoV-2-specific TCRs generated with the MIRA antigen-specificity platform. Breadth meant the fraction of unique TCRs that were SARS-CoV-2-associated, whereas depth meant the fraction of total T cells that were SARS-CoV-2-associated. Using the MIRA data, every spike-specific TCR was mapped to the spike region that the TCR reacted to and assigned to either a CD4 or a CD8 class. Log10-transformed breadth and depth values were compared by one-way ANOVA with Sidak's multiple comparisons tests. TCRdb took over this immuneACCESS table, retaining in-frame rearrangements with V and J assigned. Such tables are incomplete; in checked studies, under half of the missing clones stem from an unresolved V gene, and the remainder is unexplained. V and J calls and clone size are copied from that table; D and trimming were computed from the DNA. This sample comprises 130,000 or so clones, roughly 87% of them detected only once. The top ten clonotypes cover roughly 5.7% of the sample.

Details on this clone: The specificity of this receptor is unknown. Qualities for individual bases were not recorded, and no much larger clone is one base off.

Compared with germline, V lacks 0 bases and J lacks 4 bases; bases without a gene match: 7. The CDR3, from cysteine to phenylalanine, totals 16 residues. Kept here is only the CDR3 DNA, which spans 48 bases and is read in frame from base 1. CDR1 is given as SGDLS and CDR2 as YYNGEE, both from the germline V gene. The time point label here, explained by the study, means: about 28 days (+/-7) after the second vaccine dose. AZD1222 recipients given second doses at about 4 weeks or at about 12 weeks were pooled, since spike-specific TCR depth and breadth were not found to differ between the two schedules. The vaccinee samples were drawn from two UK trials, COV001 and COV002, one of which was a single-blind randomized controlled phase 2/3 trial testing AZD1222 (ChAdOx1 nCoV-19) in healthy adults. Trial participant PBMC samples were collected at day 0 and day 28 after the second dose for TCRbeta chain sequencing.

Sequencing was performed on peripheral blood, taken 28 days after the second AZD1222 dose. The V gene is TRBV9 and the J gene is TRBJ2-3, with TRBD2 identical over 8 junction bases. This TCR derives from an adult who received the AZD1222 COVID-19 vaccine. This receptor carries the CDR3 CASSVATGTSSDTQYF. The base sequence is TGTGCCAGCAGCGTAGCTACCGGGACTAGTTCAGATACGCAGTATTTT. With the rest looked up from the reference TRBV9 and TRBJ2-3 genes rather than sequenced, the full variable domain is DSGVTQTPKHLITATGQRVTLRCSPRSGDLSVYWYQQSLDQGLQFLIQYYNGEERAKGNILERFSAQQFPDLHSELNLSSLELGDSALYFCASSVATGTSSDTQYFGPGTRLTVL.